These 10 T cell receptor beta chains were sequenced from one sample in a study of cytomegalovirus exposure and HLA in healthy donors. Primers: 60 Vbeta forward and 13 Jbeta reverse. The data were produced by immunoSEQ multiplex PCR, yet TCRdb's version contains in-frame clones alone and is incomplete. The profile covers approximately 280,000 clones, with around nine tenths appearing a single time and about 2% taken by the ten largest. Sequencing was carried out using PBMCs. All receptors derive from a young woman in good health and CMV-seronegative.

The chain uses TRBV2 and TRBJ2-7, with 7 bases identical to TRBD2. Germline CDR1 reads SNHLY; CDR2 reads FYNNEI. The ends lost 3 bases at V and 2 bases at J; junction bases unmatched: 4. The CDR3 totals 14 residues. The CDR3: CASSEGEGPYEQYF. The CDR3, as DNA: TGTGCCAGCAGTGAGGGGGAGGGGCCCTACGAGCAGTACTTC. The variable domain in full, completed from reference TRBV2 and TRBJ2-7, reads EPEVTQTPSHQVTQMGQEVILRCVPISNHLYFYWYRQILGQKVEFLVSFYNNEISEKSEIFDDQFSVERPDGSNFTLKIRSTKLEDSAMYFCASSEGEGPYEQYFGPGTRLTVT.

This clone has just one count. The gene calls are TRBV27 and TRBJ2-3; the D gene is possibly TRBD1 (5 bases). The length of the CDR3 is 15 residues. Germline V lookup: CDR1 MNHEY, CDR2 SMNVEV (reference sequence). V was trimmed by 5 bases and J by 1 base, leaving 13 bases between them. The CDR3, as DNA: TGTGCCAGCAGTCCGACCTGGGGCGGCACAGATACGCAGTATTTT. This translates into CASSPTWGGTDTQYF.

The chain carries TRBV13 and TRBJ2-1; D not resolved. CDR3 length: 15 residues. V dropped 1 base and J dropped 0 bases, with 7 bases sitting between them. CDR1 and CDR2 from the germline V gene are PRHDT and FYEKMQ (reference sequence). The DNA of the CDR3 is TGTGCCAGCAGCTTAGACGGTACCTCCTACAATGAGCAGTTCTTC. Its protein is CASSLDGTSYNEQFF.

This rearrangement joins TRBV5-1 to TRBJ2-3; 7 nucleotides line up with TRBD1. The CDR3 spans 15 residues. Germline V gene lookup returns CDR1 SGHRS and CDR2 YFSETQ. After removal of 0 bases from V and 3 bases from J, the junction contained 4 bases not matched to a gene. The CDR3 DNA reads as TGCGCCAGCAGCTTGGGCCGACAGGGAACAGATACGCAGTATTTT. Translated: CASSLGRQGTDTQYF.

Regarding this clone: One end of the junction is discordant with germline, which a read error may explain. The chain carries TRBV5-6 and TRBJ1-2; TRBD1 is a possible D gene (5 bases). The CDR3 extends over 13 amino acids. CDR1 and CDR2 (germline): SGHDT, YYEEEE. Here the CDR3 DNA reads TGTACCAGCAGCTTGCAGGGCCGCTATGGCTACACCTTC. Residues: CTSSLQGRYGYTF.

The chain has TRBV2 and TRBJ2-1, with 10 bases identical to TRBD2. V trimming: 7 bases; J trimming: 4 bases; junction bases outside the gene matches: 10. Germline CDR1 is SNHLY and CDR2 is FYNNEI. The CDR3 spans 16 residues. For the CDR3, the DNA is TGTGCCAGCACCGGGGAGCGGGGGGGCCTATACAATGAGCAGTTCTTC. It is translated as CASTGERGGLYNEQFF.

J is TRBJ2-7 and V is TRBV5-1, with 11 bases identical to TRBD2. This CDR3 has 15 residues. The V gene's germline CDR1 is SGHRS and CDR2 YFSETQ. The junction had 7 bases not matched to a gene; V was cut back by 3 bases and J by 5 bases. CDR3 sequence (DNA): TGCGCCAGCAGCTCAATAGCGGGGGGGCGCGACGAGCAGTACTTC. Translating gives CASSSIAGGRDEQYF.

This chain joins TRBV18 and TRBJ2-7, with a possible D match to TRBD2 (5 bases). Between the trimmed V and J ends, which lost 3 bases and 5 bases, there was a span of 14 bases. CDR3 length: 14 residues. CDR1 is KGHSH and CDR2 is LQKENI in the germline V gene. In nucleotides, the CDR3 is TGTGCCAGCTCACCCATCCTGGAGGCCGACGAGCAGTACTTC. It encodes CASSPILEADEQYF.

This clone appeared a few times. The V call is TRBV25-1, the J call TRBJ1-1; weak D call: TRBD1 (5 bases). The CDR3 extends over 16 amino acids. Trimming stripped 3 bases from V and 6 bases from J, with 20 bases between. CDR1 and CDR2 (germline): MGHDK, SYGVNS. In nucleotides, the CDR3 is TGTGCCAGCAGTGATTGGGGGGATGGGAAAAAGGCTGAAGCTTTCTTT. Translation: CASSDWGDGKKAEAFF. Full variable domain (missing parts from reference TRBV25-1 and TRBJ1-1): EADIYQTPRYLVIGTGKKITLECSQTMGHDKMYWYQQDPGMELHLIHYSYGVNSTEKGDLSSESTVSRIRTEHFPLTLESARPSHTSQYLCASSDWGDGKKAEAFFGQGTRLTVV.

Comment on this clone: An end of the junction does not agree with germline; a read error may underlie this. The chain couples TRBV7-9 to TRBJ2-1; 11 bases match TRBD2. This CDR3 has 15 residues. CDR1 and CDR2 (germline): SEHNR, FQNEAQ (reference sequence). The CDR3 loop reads CSSSPTSGGYNEQFF. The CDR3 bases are TGTTCCAGCAGCCCAACTAGCGGGGGCTACAATGAGCAGTTCTTC.